This T cell receptor (beta chain) is drawn from a study of blood T cell repertoires in COVID-19. Germline values: CDR1 SGHRS, CDR2 YFSETQ. V gave up 2 bases and J gave up 8 bases; unmatched junction bases: 4. This CDR3 is built from 13 residues. Sequencing used immunoSEQ multiplex PCR; TCRdb keeps in-frame clones, though not all of them. The table shows more than 150,000 clones, with roughly 87% occurring only once. Study members were between about 18 and 90 years old and lived in 24 US regions. The TCR comes from a woman aged 45 to 65 who had recovered from COVID-19. The rearrangement links TRBV5-1 to TRBJ1-3; 7 positions match TRBD1. Sequenced material: PBMCs or T cells enriched from blood (not recorded which). This CDR3 reads CASSFRQGHTIYF. In DNA form, the CDR3 reads TGCGCCAGCAGCTTTCGACAGGGCCACACCATATATTTT.